The clone carrying this T cell receptor (beta chain) has a handful of counts. This entry belongs to a study of T-cell reconstitution after alpha-beta-depleted transplantation in children. This CDR3 has 15 amino acids. Trimming pared 2 bases from V and 4 bases from J, leaving 11 bases between. From germline, CDR1 is SGHAT and CDR2 FQNNGV. TCRbeta library preparation incorporated unique molecular identifiers. TCRdb analysed the PCR reads with MiXCR anew, one entry per CDR3 protein. Of about 510,000 distinct CDR3 sequences listed, roughly an eighth are singletons. This sequence joins TRBV11-2 and TRBJ2-2; D is possibly TRBD1 (5 bases). The source is a female patient under 10 years old who had a stem cell transplant for aplastic anemia, so the T cells may come from the graft donor. Sequences were derived from PBMCs, mostly from graft donor cells, sampled 180 days after TCRalphabeta/CD19-depleted stem cell transplant. DNA for the CDR3: TGTGCCAGCAGCTTAATTGGCAGGGCCACCGGGGAGCTGTTTTTT. It specifies CASSLIGRATGELFF.